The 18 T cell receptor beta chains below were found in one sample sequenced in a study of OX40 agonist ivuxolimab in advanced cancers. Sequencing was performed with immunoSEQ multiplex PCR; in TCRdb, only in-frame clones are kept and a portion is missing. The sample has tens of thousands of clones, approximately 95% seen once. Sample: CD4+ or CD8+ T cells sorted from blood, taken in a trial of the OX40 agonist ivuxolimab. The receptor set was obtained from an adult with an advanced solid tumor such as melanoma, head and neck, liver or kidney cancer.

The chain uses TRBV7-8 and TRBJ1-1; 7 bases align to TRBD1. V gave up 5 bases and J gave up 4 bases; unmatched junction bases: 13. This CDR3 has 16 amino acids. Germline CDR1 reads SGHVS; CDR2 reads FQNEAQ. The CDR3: CASSDRVGGAGTEAFF. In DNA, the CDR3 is TGTGCCAGCAGCGACAGGGTGGGGGGCGCGGGCACTGAAGCTTTCTTT.

The CDR3 DNA sequence: TGTGCCAGCAGCCGTCGCCAATTCGACGAGCAGTACTTC. Residues: CASSRRQFDEQYF. The chain couples TRBV27 to TRBJ2-7; D remains ambiguous. Trimming cost V 6 bases and J 5 bases, with 14 bases left between them. CDR1 MNHEY and CDR2 SMNVEV come from the germline V gene (reference sequence). The CDR3 runs 13 residues.

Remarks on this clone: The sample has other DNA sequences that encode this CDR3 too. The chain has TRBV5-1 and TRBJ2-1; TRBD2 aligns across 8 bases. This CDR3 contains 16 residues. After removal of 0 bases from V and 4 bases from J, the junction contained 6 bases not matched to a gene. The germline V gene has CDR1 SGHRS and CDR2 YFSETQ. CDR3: CASSLDRASGYNEQFF. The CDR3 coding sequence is TGCGCCAGCAGCTTGGATAGGGCTAGCGGGTACAATGAGCAGTTCTTC. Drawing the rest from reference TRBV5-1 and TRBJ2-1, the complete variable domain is KAGVTQTPRYLIKTRGQQVTLSCSPISGHRSVSWYQQTPGQGLQFLFEYFSETQRNKGNFPGRFSGRQFSNSRSEMNVSTLELGDSALYLCASSLDRASGYNEQFFGPGTRLTVL.

The CDR3, as DNA: TGTGCCAGCGGCCGGCAGGGGCGTAACACCGGGGAGCTGTTTTTT. Translated, it gives CASGRQGRNTGELFF. The J gene is TRBJ2-2, the V gene TRBV2, with TRBD1 as a possible D gene (6 bases). CDR1 is SNHLY, CDR2 FYNNEI, per germline. With 8 bases removed from V and 2 bases from J, the gap between germline ends came to 15 bases. The CDR3 is made up of 15 amino acids.

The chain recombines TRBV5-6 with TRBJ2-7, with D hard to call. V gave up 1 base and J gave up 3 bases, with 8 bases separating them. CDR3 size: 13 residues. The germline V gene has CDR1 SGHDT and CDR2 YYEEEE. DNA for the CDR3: TGTGCCAGCAGCTTGCTTGCGGACTACGAGCAGTACTTC. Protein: CASSLLADYEQYF.

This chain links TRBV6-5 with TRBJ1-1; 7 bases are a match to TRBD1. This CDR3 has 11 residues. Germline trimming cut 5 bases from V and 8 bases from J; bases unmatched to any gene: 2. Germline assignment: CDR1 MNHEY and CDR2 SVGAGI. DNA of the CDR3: TGTGCCAGCAGTGACAGGGAAGAAGCTTTCTTT. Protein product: CASSDREEAFF.

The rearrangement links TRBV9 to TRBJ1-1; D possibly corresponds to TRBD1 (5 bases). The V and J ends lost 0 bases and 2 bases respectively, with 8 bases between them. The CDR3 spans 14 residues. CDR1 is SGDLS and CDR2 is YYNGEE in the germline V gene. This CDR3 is CASSVVGDNTEAFF. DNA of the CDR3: TGTGCCAGCAGCGTAGTAGGGGACAACACTGAAGCTTTCTTT.

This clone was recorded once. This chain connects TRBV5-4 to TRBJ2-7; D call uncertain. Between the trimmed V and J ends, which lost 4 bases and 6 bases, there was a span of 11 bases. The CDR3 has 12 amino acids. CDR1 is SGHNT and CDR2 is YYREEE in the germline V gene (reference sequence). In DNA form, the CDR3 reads TGTGCCAGCAGCCTCCTGGCTCGCGAGCAGTACTTC. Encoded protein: CASSLLAREQYF.

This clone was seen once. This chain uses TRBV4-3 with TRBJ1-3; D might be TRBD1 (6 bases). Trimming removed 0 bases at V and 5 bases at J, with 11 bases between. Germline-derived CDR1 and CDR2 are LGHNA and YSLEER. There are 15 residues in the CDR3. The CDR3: CASSQEGGFRNTIYF. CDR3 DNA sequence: TGCGCCAGCAGCCAAGAAGGGGGTTTTAGAAACACCATATATTTT.

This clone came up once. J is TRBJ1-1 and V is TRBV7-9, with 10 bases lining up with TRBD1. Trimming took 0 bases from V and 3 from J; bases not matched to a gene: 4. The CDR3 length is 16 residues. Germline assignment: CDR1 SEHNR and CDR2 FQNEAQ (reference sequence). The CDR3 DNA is TGTGCCAGCAGCTTAGCGGGACAGGGGCGGGACACTGAAGCTTTCTTT. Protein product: CASSLAGQGRDTEAFF. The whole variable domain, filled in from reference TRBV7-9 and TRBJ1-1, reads DTGVSQNPRHKITKRGQNVTFRCDPISEHNRLYWYRQTLGQGPEFLTYFQNEAQLEKSRLLSDRFSAERPKGSFSTLEIQRTEQGDSAMYLCASSLAGQGRDTEAFFGQGTRLTVV.

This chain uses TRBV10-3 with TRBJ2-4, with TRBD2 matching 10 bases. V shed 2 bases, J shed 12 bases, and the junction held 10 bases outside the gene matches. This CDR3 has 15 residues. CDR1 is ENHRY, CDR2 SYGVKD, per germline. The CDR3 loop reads CAISEESSGSMSQYF. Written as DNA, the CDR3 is TGTGCCATCAGTGAGGAATCTAGCGGGAGTATGAGTCAGTACTTC.

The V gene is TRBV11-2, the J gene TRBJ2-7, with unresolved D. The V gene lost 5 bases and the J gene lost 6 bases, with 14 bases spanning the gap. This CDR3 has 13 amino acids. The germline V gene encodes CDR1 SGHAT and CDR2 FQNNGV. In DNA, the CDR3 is TGTGCCAGCAGCCCCACTCCCGGGTCCGAGCAGTACTTC. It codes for CASSPTPGSEQYF. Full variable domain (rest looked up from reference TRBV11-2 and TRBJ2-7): EAGVAQSPRYKIIEKRQSVAFWCNPISGHATLYWYQQILGQGPKLLIQFQNNGVVDDSQLPKDRFSAERLKGVDSTLKIQPAKLEDSAVYLCASSPTPGSEQYFGPGTRLTVT.

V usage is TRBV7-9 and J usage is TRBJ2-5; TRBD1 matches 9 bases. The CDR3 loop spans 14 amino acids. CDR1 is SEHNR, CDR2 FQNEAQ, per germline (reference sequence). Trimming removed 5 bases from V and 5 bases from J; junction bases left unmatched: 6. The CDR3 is CASSPGTGMETQYF. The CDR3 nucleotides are TGTGCCAGCAGCCCCGGGACAGGGATGGAGACCCAGTACTTC.

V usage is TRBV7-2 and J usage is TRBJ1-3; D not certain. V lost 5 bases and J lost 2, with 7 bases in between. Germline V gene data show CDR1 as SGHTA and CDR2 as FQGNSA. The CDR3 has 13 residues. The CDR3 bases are TGTGCCAGCAGCCCACCGCCTGGAAACACCATATATTTT. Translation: CASSPPPGNTIYF.

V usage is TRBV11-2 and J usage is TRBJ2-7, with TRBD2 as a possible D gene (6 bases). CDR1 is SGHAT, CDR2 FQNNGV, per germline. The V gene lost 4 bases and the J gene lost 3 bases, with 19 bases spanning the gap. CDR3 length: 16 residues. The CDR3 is CASSSNWGDEIYEQYF. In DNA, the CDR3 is TGTGCCAGCAGCTCTAATTGGGGGGACGAAATCTACGAGCAGTACTTC. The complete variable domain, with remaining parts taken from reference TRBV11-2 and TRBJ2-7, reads EAGVAQSPRYKIIEKRQSVAFWCNPISGHATLYWYQQILGQGPKLLIQFQNNGVVDDSQLPKDRFSAERLKGVDSTLKIQPAKLEDSAVYLCASSSNWGDEIYEQYFGPGTRLTVT.

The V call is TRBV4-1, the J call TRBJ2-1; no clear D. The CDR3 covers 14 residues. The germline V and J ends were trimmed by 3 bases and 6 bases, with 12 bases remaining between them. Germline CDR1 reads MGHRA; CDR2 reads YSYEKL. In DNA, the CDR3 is TGCGCCAGCAGCCACTCCGCCAAGCCCAATGAGCAGTTCTTC. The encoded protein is CASSHSAKPNEQFF.

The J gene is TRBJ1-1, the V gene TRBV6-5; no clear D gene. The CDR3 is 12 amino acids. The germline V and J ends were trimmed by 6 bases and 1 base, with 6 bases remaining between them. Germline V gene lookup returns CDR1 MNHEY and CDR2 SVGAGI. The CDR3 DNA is TGTGCCAGCAGGGATCCGAACACTGAAGCTTTCTTT. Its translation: CASRDPNTEAFF.

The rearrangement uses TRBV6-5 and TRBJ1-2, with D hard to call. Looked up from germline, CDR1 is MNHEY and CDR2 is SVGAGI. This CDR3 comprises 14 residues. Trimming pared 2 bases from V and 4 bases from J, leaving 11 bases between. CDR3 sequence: CASSYRGGSYGYTF. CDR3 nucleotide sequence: TGTGCCAGCAGTTACCGCGGAGGCTCCTATGGCTACACCTTC.